Here is one T cell receptor beta chain with its context. Reverse transcription of about 0.45 to 1 ug RNA was performed with random hexamers. Across 54 Vbeta and 13 Jbeta, immunoSEQ multiplex PCR amplified TCR beta CDR3. TCRdb reanalysed the immunoSEQ multiplex PCR reads using MiXCR and keeps one entry per CDR3 protein. Of over 300,000 distinct CDR3 sequences listed, approximately 90% were seen once; the top ten hold less than 0.08%. Sequencing of TCR beta was performed on blood CD8+ T cells and on blood CD4+ T cells. The CD8+ and CD4+ T cells were isolated magnetically using a negative isolation approach, whereas the TEMRA cells were enriched by FACS. The data were obtained in a study of CD8 T cells in Susac syndrome. Germline V gives CDR1 DFQATT, CDR2 SNEGSKA (reference sequence). V trimming: 7 bases; J trimming: 0 bases; junction bases outside the gene matches: 13. The CDR3 is made up of 18 amino acids.

This chain uses TRBV20-1 with TRBJ2-3; 13 bases match TRBD2. This receptor was obtained from a human donor with multiple sclerosis. The sample was CD4+ T cells from PBMCs. CDR3 sequence (DNA): TGCAGTGGCGGGACTAGCGGGACCTCAAGGGCCAGCACAGATACGCAGTATTTT. Protein product: CSGGTSGTSRASTDTQYF.